One and the same sample provided the 31 T cell receptor beta chains below, sequenced in a study of blood T cell repertoires in COVID-19. Here immunoSEQ multiplex PCR was the method, and the copy in TCRdb shows in-frame clones only, minus some. The sample includes 75,000 to 80,000 clones, approximately 90% of them seen just once. Sequencing input: peripheral blood. These TCRs come from a human donor in a cohort sampled during active COVID-19.

This clone was observed a handful of times. This chain joins TRBV30 and TRBJ1-6, with 9 nucleotides matching TRBD1. Germline loops: CDR1 GTSNPN, CDR2 SVGIG (reference sequence). This CDR3 has 13 residues. V shed 4 bases and J 10 bases; nucleotides not matched to a gene: 5. The CDR3 here is CAWKGQGSSPLHF. CDR3 DNA sequence: TGTGCCTGGAAGGGACAGGGAAGCTCACCCCTCCACTTT.

The chain joins TRBV6-5 to TRBJ1-5; 8 nucleotides match TRBD1. Per germline, CDR1 MNHEY and CDR2 SVGAGI. The CDR3 is made up of 15 amino acids. The trim removed 7 bases at V and 1 base at J, leaving 6 bases unmatched. The DNA of the CDR3 is TGTGCCAGCACAAGACAGGGGAGAAGCAATCAGCCCCAGCATTTT. This sequence encodes CASTRQGRSNQPQHF.

This clone was seen only a few times. The chain employs TRBV7-9 and TRBJ1-1; TRBD1 might be the D (5 bases). The CDR3 loop spans 12 amino acids. V was pared by 1 base and J by 12 bases, with 12 bases between. In germline, CDR1 is SEHNR, CDR2 FQNEAQ (reference sequence). CDR3 in DNA: TGTGCCAGCAGCTTAGTACGGGAGGGGCCTTTCTTT. Protein sequence: CASSLVREGPFF.

The DNA for the CDR3 is TGTGCCAGCAGGAACGCAGGGGATCGGGCCGGGGAGCTGTTTTTT. Residues: CASRNAGDRAGELFF. The chain joins TRBV5-5 to TRBJ2-2; a weak D match, TRBD1 (6 bases). Germline-derived CDR1 and CDR2 are SGHKS and YYEKEE (reference sequence). Trimming cost V 5 bases and J 6 bases, with 17 bases left between them. The CDR3 spans 15 residues.

The V call is TRBV30, the J call TRBJ2-1; 7 bases line up with TRBD2. CDR3 length: 13 residues. Trimming cost V 1 base and J 5 bases; bases outside gene matches: 2. Germline lookup yields CDR1 GTSNPN and CDR2 SVGIG (reference sequence). The CDR3 coding sequence is TGTGCCTGGAGTGCGGGGGGACACAATGAGCAGTTCTTC. As protein: CAWSAGGHNEQFF. The full variable domain, with the rest looked up from reference TRBV30 and TRBJ2-1, is SQTIHQWPATLVQPVGSPLSLECTVEGTSNPNLYWYRQAAGRGLQLLFYSVGIGQISSEVPQNLSASRPQDRQFILSSKKLLLSDSGFYLCAWSAGGHNEQFFGPGTRLTVL.

This chain joins TRBV5-6 and TRBJ1-1, with unresolved D. This CDR3 is built from 13 residues. V lost 1 base to trimming and J lost 10 bases, with 14 bases between them. Germline values: CDR1 SGHDT, CDR2 YYEEEE. The CDR3 spells CASSLTGEIGAFF. CDR3 nucleotide sequence: TGTGCCAGCAGCTTGACCGGGGAGATCGGAGCTTTCTTT.

This chain joins TRBV10-3 and TRBJ2-6; 10 bases are shared with TRBD1. Germline CDR1 reads ENHRY; CDR2 reads SYGVKD. The CDR3 consists of 16 residues. With 6 bases clipped from V and 0 bases from J, the junction kept 2 bases outside the gene matches. CDR3: CAIRGQGRSGANVLTF. The DNA of the CDR3 is TGTGCCATCAGGGGACAGGGGCGCTCTGGGGCCAACGTCCTGACTTTC.

V gene TRBV5-6 combines with J gene TRBJ2-1; D is unresolved. Germline V gene data show CDR1 as SGHDT and CDR2 as YYEEEE. Between the trimmed V and J ends, which lost 4 bases and 1 base, there was a span of 18 bases. CDR3 length: 17 amino acids. The CDR3 is CASSRRLSTLSYNEQFF. The CDR3 DNA follows: TGTGCCAGCAGCAGGCGACTTTCTACCCTTTCCTACAATGAGCAGTTCTTC.

This sequence joins TRBV5-1 and TRBJ2-3, with TRBD2 matching over 11 bases. Germline assignment: CDR1 SGHRS and CDR2 YFSETQ. Germline trimming cut 4 bases from V and 0 bases from J; bases unmatched to any gene: 4. The CDR3 contains 16 residues. DNA of the CDR3: TGCGCCAGCAGCCCCGGACTAGCGGGCAGCACAGATACGCAGTATTTT. This codes for CASSPGLAGSTDTQYF. Drawing the rest from reference TRBV5-1 and TRBJ2-3, the complete variable domain is KAGVTQTPRYLIKTRGQQVTLSCSPISGHRSVSWYQQTPGQGLQFLFEYFSETQRNKGNFPGRFSGRQFSNSRSEMNVSTLELGDSALYLCASSPGLAGSTDTQYFGPGTRLTVL.

The V and J genes are TRBV19 and TRBJ2-6; no clear D gene. The CDR3 contains 13 residues. In germline, CDR1 is LNHDA, CDR2 SQIVND (reference sequence). The germline V and J ends were trimmed by 8 bases and 0 bases, with 5 bases remaining between them. CDR3 in DNA: TGTGCCAGTGCAGTCTCTGGGGCCAACGTCCTGACTTTC. Its protein is CASAVSGANVLTF.

V and J are TRBV20-1 and TRBJ2-7, with D tentatively TRBD2 (6 bases). The CDR3 contains 11 residues. CDR1 is DFQATT, CDR2 SNEGSKA, per germline (reference sequence). The V and J ends lost 3 bases and 4 bases respectively, with 7 bases between them. DNA of the CDR3: TGCAGTGCTAGGGGACTTTACGAGCAGTACTTC. Translated, it gives CSARGLYEQYF.

The rearrangement joins TRBV5-1 to TRBJ2-5, with 7 bases fitting TRBD2. The trim removed 0 bases at V and 1 base at J, leaving 9 bases unmatched. The CDR3 is 17 residues long. Germline-derived CDR1 and CDR2 are SGHRS and YFSETQ. The CDR3 spells CASSLGASGVRQETQYF. The CDR3 DNA reads as TGCGCCAGCAGCTTGGGAGCCAGCGGGGTGCGCCAAGAGACCCAGTACTTC.

This clone was seen once. The chain is built from TRBV7-2 and TRBJ1-2; TRBD1 aligns across 8 bases. CDR1 and CDR2 from the germline V gene are SGHTA and FQGNSA. The CDR3 loop spans 15 amino acids. The V gene end was trimmed by 5 bases and the J gene end by 2 bases; junction bases not matched to a gene: 7. The CDR3 sequence is CASSERTGKNYGYTF. CDR3 DNA sequence: TGTGCCAGCAGCGAGCGGACAGGGAAGAACTATGGCTACACCTTC.

The chain uses TRBV5-1 and TRBJ2-1; 11 bases are shared with TRBD2. The CDR3 has 17 amino acids. CDR1 is SGHRS and CDR2 is YFSETQ in the germline V gene. V trimming: 4 bases; J trimming: 8 bases; junction bases outside the gene matches: 14. For the CDR3, the DNA is TGCGCCAGCAGCCCGGGTGGTAGCGGGAGGGTCCCGGATGAGCAGTTCTTC. Translated: CASSPGGSGRVPDEQFF.

The genes are TRBV4-1 and TRBJ2-7; D may be TRBD1 (6 bases). Trimming took 4 bases from V and 0 from J, leaving 13 bases between them. The CDR3 contains 15 residues. In germline, CDR1 is MGHRA, CDR2 YSYEKL. The CDR3 coding sequence is TGCGCCAGCAGCCGTGGACAGCTCGCCTCCTACGAGCAGTACTTC. Residues: CASSRGQLASYEQYF.

A word on this clone: Different DNA sequences within this sample yield the same CDR3. The V call is TRBV12-3 or TRBV12-4, the J call TRBJ1-1, with a weak D call TRBD1 (5 bases). Trimming stripped 6 bases from V and 1 base from J, with 9 bases between. The CDR3 consists of 13 residues. The DNA of the CDR3 is TGTGCCAGCAGACCTACAGGGAACACTGAAGCTTTCTTT. This encodes CASRPTGNTEAFF.

The genes are TRBV29-1 and TRBJ2-1; a weak D match, TRBD1 (6 bases). The CDR3 contains 19 residues. Trimming removed 4 bases from V and 0 bases from J, with 25 bases in between. The germline CDR1 and CDR2 sequences are SQVTM and ANQGSEA. CDR3 loop: CSVGSRSQGRPSSYNEQFF. The DNA for the CDR3 is TGCAGCGTTGGTTCGCGGTCACAGGGACGTCCGAGCTCCTACAATGAGCAGTTCTTC.

V and J are TRBV3-1 (or the pseudogene TRBV3-2) and TRBJ2-3; the match to TRBD2 covers 7 bases. CDR1 and CDR2 from the germline V gene are LGHDT and YNNKEL (reference sequence). J lost 4 bases, V lost 3 bases, and 4 bases had no gene match. The CDR3 is 14 residues long. The CDR3 nucleotides read TGTGCCAGCAGCCAGGGGCTAGCGGCAGATACGCAGTATTTT. It encodes CASSQGLAADTQYF.

The table lists this clone with a count of one. The chain recombines TRBV5-1 with TRBJ1-4, with 10 bases aligning to TRBD1. The CDR3 loop spans 14 amino acids. Germline lookup yields CDR1 SGHRS and CDR2 YFSETQ. V lost 3 bases, J lost 10 bases, and 6 bases stayed unmatched. The CDR3 coding sequence is TGCGCCAGCAGCTCGGACAGGGGGGGAGGAAAACTGTTTTTT. Its translation: CASSSDRGGGKLFF.

The chain uses TRBV27 and TRBJ1-2, with 9 bases aligning to TRBD1. The CDR3 length is 17 residues. The germline V gene encodes CDR1 MNHEY and CDR2 SMNVEV (reference sequence). The V segment lost 2 bases and the J segment 1 base; nucleotides outside the gene matches: 8. CDR3 loop: CASSLKTGTGSNYGYTF. DNA of the CDR3: TGTGCCAGCAGTTTAAAAACCGGGACAGGGAGTAACTATGGCTACACCTTC.

The chain couples TRBV21-1 to TRBJ1-4; the D segment call TRBD1 is taken from the table without a DNA check. TRBV21-1 is a listed pseudogene. The CDR3 is 16 residues long. CDR3 sequence (DNA): TGTGCCAGCCGAGCAGGTGAAATTAATTTATATGAAAAACTGTTTTTT. Its protein product is CASRAGEINLYEKLFF.

This chain links TRBV6-4 with TRBJ1-4, with 11 positions matching TRBD1. Per the germline V gene, CDR1 is MRHNA and CDR2 is SNTAGT. V shed 4 bases and J 7 bases; nucleotides not matched to a gene: 5. The CDR3 length is 15 residues. The CDR3 region has the DNA TGTGCCAGCAGTGCCTCCGGGACAGGGGGTGAAAAACTGTTTTTT. Amino acids: CASSASGTGGEKLFF.

V and J are TRBV9 and TRBJ2-7, with 11 bases identical to TRBD1. The trim removed 4 bases at V and 2 bases at J, leaving 8 bases unmatched. The germline CDR1 and CDR2 sequences are SGDLS and YYNGEE. The CDR3 spans 16 residues. CDR3: CASSMRPGQGAYEQYF. CDR3 bases: TGTGCCAGCAGCATGAGGCCGGGACAGGGGGCCTACGAGCAGTACTTC.

The V call is TRBV12-3 or TRBV12-4, the J call TRBJ1-5; D uncertain. The CDR3 extends over 13 amino acids. V was cut by 3 bases and J by 0 bases, with 3 bases left in between. CDR3 nucleotides: TGTGCCAGCAGTTTTAGTAGCAATCAGCCCCAGCATTTT. Translated: CASSFSSNQPQHF.

The chain links TRBV6-6 to TRBJ2-2; unclear D gene. With 4 bases removed from V and 6 bases from J, the gap between germline ends came to 6 bases. This CDR3 spans 12 amino acids. Germline lookup yields CDR1 MNHNY and CDR2 SVGAGI (reference sequence). DNA of the CDR3: TGTGCCAGCAGTTTAGAGGCCGGGGAGCTGTTTTTT. Its protein product is CASSLEAGELFF.

The chain has TRBV7-2 and TRBJ2-5; TRBD2 matches at 8 bases. V shed 3 bases, J shed 4 bases, and the junction held 1 base outside the gene matches. This CDR3 has 13 residues. CDR1 is SGHTA, CDR2 FQGNSA, per germline. In DNA form, the CDR3 reads TGTGCCAGCAGCTTGGGGACTAGAGAGACCCAGTACTTC. Protein sequence: CASSLGTRETQYF.

There are a few counts of this clone. The chain combines TRBV16 with TRBJ1-3; a weak D match, TRBD1 (5 bases). Germline assignment: CDR1 KGHSY and CDR2 FQNENV. The CDR3 runs to 15 residues. With 4 bases removed from V and 0 bases from J, the gap between germline ends came to 10 bases. CDR3 sequence: CASSPGGTSGNTIYF. CDR3 DNA: TGTGCCAGCAGCCCTGGGGGGACCTCTGGAAACACCATATATTTT. The variable domain in full, with the rest retrieved from reference TRBV16 and TRBJ1-3, is GEEVAQTPKHLVRGEGQKAKLYCAPIKGHSYVFWYQQVLKNEFKFLISFQNENVFDETGMPKERFSAKCLPNSPCSLEIQATKLEDSAVYFCASSPGGTSGNTIYFGEGSWLTVV.

The J gene is TRBJ1-2, the V gene TRBV3-1 (or the pseudogene TRBV3-2); 7 bases map to TRBD1. With 4 bases clipped from V and 2 bases from J, the junction kept 7 bases outside the gene matches. This CDR3 is built from 15 residues. CDR1 is LGHDT, CDR2 YNNKEL, per germline (reference sequence). The CDR3 bases are TGTGCCAGCAGCCCGGGGACAGACGCCAACTATGGCTACACCTTC. It specifies CASSPGTDANYGYTF.

This chain links TRBV6-5 with TRBJ2-1; D possibly corresponds to TRBD2 (6 bases). The CDR3 loop spans 14 amino acids. CDR1 and CDR2 from the germline V gene are MNHEY and SVGAGI. V lost 11 bases and J 4 bases, leaving 18 bases between the germline ends. The DNA for the CDR3 is TGTGCCGTCGGTAAGGAGCGGGCTTACAATGAGCAGTTCTTC. Translated, it gives CAVGKERAYNEQFF.

V gene TRBV27 combines with J gene TRBJ1-6, with 11 bases aligning to TRBD1. CDR3 length: 17 residues. J lost 9 bases, V lost 5 bases, and 12 bases had no gene match. CDR1 is MNHEY and CDR2 is SMNVEV in the germline V gene (reference sequence). The CDR3 protein is CASSIGQGAFGSSPLHF. The CDR3 DNA reads as TGTGCCAGCAGTATTGGACAGGGGGCGTTTGGGAGTTCACCCCTCCACTTT.

This clone has just one count. The chain has TRBV30 and TRBJ1-6, with 9 bases fitting TRBD1. The germline V gene has CDR1 GTSNPN and CDR2 SVGIG (reference sequence). The CDR3 totals 18 residues. V lost 4 bases, J lost 4 bases, and 14 bases stayed unmatched. In nucleotides, the CDR3 is TGTGCCTGGAACCGGGACAGGGTAGCGACGGGATATAATTCACCCCTCCACTTT. Translated, it gives CAWNRDRVATGYNSPLHF.